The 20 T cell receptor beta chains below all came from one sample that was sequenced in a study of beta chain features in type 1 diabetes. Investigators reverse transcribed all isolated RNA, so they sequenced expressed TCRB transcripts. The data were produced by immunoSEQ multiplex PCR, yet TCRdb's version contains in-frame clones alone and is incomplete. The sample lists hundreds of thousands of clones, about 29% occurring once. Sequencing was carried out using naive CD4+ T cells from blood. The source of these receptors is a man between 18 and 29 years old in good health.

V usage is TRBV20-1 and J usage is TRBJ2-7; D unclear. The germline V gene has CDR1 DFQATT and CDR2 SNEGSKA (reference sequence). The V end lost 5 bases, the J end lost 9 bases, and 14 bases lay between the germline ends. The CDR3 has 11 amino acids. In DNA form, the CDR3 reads TGCAGTGCTTATAATTCGTTTGTGCAGTACTTC. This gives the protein CSAYNSFVQYF.

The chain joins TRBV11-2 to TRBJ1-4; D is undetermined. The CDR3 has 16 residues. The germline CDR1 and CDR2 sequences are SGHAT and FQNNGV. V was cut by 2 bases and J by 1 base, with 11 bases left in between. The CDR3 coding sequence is TGTGCCAGCAGCTTATCTGGGGTTCTAACTAATGAAAAACTGTTTTTT. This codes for CASSLSGVLTNEKLFF.

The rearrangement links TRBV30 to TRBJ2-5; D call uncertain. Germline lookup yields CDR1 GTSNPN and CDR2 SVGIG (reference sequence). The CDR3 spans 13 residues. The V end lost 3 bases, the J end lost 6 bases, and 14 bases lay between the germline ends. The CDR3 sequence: CAWRRNSLQTQYF. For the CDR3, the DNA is TGTGCCTGGAGAAGAAATAGCCTTCAGACCCAGTACTTC.

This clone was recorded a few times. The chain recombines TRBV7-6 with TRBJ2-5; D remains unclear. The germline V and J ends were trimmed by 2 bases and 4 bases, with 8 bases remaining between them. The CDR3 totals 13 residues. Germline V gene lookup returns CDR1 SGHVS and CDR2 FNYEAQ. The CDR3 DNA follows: TGTGCCAGCAGCTTAAGGTCTATAGAGACCCAGTACTTC. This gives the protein CASSLRSIETQYF.

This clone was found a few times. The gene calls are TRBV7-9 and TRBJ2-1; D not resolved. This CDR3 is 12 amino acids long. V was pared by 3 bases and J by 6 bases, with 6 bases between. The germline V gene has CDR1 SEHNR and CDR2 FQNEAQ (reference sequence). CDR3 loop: CASSLMGNEQFF. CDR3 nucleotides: TGTGCCAGCAGCTTGATGGGCAATGAGCAGTTCTTC.

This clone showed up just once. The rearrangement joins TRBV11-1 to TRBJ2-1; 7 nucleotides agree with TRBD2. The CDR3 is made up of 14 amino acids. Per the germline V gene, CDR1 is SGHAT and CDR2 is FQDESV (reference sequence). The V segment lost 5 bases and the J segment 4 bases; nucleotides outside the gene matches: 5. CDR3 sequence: CASSVSGLYNEQFF. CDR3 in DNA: TGTGCCAGCAGCGTTAGCGGGCTATACAATGAGCAGTTCTTC.

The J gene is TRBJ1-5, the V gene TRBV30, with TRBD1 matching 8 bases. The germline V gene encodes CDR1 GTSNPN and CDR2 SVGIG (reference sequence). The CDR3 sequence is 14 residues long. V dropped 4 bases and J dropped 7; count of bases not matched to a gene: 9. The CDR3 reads CAWNQQGGAQPQHF. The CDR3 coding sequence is TGTGCCTGGAACCAACAGGGGGGGGCACAGCCCCAGCATTTT.

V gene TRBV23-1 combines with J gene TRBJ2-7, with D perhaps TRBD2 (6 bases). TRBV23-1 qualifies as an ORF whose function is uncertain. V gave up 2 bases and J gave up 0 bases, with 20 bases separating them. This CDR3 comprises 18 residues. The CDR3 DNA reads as TGCGCCAGCAGTCAAGGTCGGAGGGAGCCCTTTTACTCCTACGAGCAGTACTTC. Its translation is CASSQGRREPFYSYEQYF.

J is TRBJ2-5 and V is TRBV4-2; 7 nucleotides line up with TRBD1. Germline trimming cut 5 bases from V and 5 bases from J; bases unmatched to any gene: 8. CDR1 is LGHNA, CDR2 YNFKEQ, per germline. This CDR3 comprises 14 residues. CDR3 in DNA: TGTGCCAGCAGCACCAGACAGGGTAGCGAGACCCAGTACTTC. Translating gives CASSTRQGSETQYF.

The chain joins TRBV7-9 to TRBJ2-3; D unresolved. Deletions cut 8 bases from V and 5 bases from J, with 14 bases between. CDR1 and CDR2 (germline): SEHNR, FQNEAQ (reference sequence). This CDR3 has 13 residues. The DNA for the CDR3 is TGTGCCAGCGTTAACCAAAAGGGAGATACGCAGTATTTT. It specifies CASVNQKGDTQYF.

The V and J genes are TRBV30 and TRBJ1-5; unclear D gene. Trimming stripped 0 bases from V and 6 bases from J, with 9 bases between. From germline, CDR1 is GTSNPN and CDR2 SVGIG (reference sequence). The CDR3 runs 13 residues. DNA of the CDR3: TGTGCCTGGAGTGTACAACCGGGTCAGCCCCAGCATTTT. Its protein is CAWSVQPGQPQHF.

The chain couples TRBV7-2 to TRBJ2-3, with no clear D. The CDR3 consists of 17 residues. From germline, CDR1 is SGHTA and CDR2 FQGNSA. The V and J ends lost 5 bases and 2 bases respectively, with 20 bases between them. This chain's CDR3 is CASSPRWRMLSTDTQYF. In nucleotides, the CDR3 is TGTGCCAGCAGCCCCCGCTGGCGGATGCTATCCACAGATACGCAGTATTTT. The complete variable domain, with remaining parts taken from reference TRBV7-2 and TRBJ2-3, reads GAGVSQSPSNKVTEKGKDVELRCDPISGHTALYWYRQSLGQGLEFLIYFQGNSAPDKSGLPSDRFSAERTGGSVSTLTIQRTQQEDSAVYLCASSPRWRMLSTDTQYFGPGTRLTVL.

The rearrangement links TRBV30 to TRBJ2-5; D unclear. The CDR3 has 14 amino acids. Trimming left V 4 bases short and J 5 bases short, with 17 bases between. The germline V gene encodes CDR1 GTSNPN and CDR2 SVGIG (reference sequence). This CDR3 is CAWTTGSGSETQYF. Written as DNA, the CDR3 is TGTGCCTGGACAACCGGGTCTGGATCTGAGACCCAGTACTTC.

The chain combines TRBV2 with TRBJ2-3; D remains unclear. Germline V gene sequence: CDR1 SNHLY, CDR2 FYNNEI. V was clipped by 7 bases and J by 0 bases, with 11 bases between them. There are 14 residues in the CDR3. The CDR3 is CASMMAYSTDTQYF. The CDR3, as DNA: TGTGCCAGCATGATGGCGTATAGCACAGATACGCAGTATTTT.

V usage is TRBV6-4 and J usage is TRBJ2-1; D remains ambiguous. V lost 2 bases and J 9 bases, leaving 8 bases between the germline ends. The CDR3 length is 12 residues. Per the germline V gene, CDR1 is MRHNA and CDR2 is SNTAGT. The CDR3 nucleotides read TGTGCCAGCAGTGACAGGGTCGGTGAGCAGTTCTTC. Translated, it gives CASSDRVGEQFF.

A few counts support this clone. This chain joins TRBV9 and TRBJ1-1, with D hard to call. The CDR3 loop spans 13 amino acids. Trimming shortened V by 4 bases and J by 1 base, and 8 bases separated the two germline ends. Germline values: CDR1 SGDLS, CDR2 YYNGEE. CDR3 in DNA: TGTGCCAGCAGCCCCCAGCCGAACACTGAAGCTTTCTTT. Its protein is CASSPQPNTEAFF.

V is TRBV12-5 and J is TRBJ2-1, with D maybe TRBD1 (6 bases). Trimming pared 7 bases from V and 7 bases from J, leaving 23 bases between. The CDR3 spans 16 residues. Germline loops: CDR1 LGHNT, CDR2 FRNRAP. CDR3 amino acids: CASAQIVGAPSNEQFF. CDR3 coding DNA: TGTGCTAGTGCCCAAATAGTGGGGGCACCTTCGAATGAGCAGTTCTTC.

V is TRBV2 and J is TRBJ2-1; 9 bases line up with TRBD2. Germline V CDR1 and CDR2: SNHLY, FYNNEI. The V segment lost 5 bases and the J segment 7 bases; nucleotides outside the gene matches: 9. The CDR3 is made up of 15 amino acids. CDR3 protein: CASSPRLAARNEQFF. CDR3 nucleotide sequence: TGTGCCAGCAGTCCAAGACTAGCGGCTCGGAATGAGCAGTTCTTC. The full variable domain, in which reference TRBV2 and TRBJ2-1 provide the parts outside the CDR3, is EPEVTQTPSHQVTQMGQEVILRCVPISNHLYFYWYRQILGQKVEFLVSFYNNEISEKSEIFDDQFSVERPDGSNFTLKIRSTKLEDSAMYFCASSPRLAARNEQFFGPGTRLTVL.

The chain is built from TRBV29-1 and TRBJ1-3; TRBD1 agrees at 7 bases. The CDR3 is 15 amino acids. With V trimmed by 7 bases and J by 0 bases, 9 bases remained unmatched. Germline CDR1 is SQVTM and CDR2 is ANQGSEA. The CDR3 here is CSAEDGQVSGNTIYF. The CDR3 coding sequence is TGCAGCGCCGAAGACGGACAGGTCTCTGGAAACACCATATATTTT.

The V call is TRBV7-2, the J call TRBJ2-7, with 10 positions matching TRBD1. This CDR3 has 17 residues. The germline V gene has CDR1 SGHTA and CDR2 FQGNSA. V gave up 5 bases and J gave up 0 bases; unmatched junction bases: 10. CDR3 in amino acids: CASSIRTGGDLSYEQYF. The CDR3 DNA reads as TGTGCCAGCAGCATAAGGACAGGGGGTGACCTCTCCTACGAGCAGTACTTC.